This T cell receptor beta chain was recovered during a study of blood T cell repertoires in COVID-19. Study-level information: The study drew acute and convalescent COVID-19 samples from the United States, Italy and Spain.

Assay used: immunoSEQ multiplex PCR; TCRdb lists only in-frame clones, some missing. The data hold under 60,000 clones, with approximately 87% observed a single time. Those enrolled in Seattle joined during active infection and were followed longitudinally afterward. CDR3 size: 15 residues. J was trimmed by 6 bases and V by 8 bases; bases with no gene match: 6. CDR1 and CDR2 (germline): MNHEY, SMNVEV (reference sequence). Sequencing input: peripheral blood. The receptor comes from a woman aged 55-69 years with COVID-19, enrolled during active disease. The chain joins TRBV27 to TRBJ2-1, with TRBD2 identical over 14 bases. The CDR3 spells CASGLGTSGSNEQFF. In DNA, the CDR3 is TGTGCCAGCGGCTTGGGGACTAGCGGGAGCAATGAGCAGTTCTTC.